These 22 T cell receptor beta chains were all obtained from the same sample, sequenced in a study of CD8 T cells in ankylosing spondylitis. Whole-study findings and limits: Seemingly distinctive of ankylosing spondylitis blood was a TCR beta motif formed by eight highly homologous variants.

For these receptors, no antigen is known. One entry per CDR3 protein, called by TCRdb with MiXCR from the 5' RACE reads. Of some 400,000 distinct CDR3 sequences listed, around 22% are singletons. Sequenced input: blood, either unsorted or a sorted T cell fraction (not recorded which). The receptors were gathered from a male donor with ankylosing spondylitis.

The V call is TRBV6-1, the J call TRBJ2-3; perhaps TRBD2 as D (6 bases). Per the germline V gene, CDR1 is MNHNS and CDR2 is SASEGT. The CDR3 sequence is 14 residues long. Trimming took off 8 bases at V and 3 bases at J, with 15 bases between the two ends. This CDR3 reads CASAKGGFTDTQYF. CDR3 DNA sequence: TGTGCCAGCGCCAAAGGAGGGTTTACAGATACGCAGTATTTT.

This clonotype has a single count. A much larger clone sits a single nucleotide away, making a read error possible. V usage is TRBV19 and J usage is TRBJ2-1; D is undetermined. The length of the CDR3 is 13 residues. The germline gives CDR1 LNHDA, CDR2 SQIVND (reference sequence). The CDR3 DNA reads TGTGCCATTAGTACCAGCTCCTACAATGAGCAGTTCTTC. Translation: CAISTSSYNEQFF.

CDR3 sequence (DNA): TGTGCCAGCAGTCCTCCTTATGACAGGGAGAGGGCTGGCTACACCTTC. Its translation: CASSPPYDRERAGYTF. This chain joins TRBV6-1 and TRBJ1-2; 7 nucleotides align to TRBD1. This CDR3 has 16 amino acids. After removal of 5 bases from V and 7 bases from J, the junction contained 16 bases not matched to a gene. From germline, CDR1 is MNHNS and CDR2 SASEGT.

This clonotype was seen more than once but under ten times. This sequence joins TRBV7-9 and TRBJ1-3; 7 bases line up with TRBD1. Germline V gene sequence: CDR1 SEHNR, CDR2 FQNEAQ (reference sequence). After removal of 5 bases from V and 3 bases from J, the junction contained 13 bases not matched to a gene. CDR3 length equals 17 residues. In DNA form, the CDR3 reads TGTGCCAGCAGCCCAAGGGAGGGGGCAAGTTTTGGAAACACCATATATTTT. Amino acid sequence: CASSPREGASFGNTIYF.

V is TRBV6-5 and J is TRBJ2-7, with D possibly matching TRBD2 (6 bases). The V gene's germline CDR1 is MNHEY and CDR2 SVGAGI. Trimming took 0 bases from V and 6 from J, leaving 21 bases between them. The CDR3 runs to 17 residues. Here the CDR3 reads CASSYSKAGGNLGEQYF. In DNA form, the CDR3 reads TGTGCCAGCAGTTACTCGAAGGCGGGCGGGAACCTGGGCGAGCAGTACTTC.

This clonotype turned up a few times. CDR3 sequence (DNA): TGTGCCAGCAGCCAAGAGAGGACTAGTCATCGCGAGCAGTACTTC. It encodes CASSQERTSHREQYF. The chain links TRBV4-2 to TRBJ2-7, with 7 bases lining up with TRBD2. This CDR3 contains 15 residues. Germline lookup yields CDR1 LGHNA and CDR2 YNFKEQ. Unmatched junction bases numbered 8, after V lost 0 bases and J lost 6 bases.

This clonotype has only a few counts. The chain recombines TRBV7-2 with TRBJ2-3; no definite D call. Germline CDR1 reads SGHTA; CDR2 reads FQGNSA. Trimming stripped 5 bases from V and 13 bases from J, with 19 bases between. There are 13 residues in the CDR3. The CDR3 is CASSPPDLSTKYF. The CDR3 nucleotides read TGTGCCAGCAGCCCCCCCGACCTCAGCACCAAGTATTTT.

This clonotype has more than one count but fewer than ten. CDR3 sequence: CASTMGGQAFF. The CDR3 DNA sequence: TGTGCCAGCACCATGGGGGGGCAAGCTTTCTTT. J is TRBJ1-1 and V is TRBV13; D possibly corresponds to TRBD1 (6 bases). Germline CDR1 is PRHDT and CDR2 is FYEKMQ (reference sequence). The length of the CDR3 is 11 residues. Trimming stripped 7 bases from V and 9 bases from J, with 12 bases between.

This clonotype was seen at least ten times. CDR3 amino acids: CASSRSGANVLTF. CDR3 DNA: TGCGCCAGCAGCCGATCTGGGGCCAACGTCCTGACTTTC. The chain links TRBV4-3 to TRBJ2-6; no clear D gene. Trimming removed 4 bases at V and 1 base at J, with 2 bases between. The CDR3 covers 13 residues. CDR1 and CDR2 from the germline V gene are LGHNA and YSLEER.

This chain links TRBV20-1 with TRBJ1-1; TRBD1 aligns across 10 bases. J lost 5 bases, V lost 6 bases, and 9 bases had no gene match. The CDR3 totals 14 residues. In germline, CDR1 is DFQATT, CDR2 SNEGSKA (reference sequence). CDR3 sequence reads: CSANDRGPGTEAFF. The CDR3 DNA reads TGCAGTGCCAACGACAGGGGGCCGGGGACTGAAGCTTTCTTT.

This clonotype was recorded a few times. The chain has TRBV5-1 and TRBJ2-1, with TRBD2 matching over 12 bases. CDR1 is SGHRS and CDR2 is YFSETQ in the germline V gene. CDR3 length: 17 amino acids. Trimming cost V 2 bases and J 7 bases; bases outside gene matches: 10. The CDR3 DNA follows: TGCGCCAGCAGCTTTCCCCAACTAGCGGGAGGCGGTAATGAGCAGTTCTTC. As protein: CASSFPQLAGGGNEQFF. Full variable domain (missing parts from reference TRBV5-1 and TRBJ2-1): KAGVTQTPRYLIKTRGQQVTLSCSPISGHRSVSWYQQTPGQGLQFLFEYFSETQRNKGNFPGRFSGRQFSNSRSEMNVSTLELGDSALYLCASSFPQLAGGGNEQFFGPGTRLTVL.

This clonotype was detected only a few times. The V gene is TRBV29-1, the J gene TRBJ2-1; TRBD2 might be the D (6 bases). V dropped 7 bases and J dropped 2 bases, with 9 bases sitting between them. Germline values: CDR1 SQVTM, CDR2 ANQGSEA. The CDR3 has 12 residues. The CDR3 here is CSAREAYNEQFF. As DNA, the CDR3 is TGCAGCGCCAGGGAGGCCTACAATGAGCAGTTCTTC.

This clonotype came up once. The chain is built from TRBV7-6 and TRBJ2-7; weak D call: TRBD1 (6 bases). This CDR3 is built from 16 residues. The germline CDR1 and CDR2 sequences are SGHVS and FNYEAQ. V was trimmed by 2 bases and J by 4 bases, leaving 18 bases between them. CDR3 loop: CASSLRGQIGKYEQYF. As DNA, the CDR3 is TGTGCCAGCAGCTTAAGGGGACAAATTGGGAAATACGAGCAGTACTTC.

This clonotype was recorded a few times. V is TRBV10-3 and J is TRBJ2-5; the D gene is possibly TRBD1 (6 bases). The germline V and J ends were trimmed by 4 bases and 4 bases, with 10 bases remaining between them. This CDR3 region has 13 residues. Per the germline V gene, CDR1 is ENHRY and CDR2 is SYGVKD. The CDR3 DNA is TGTGCCATCAGTGTGGACAGAAGAGAGACCCAGTACTTC. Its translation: CAISVDRRETQYF.

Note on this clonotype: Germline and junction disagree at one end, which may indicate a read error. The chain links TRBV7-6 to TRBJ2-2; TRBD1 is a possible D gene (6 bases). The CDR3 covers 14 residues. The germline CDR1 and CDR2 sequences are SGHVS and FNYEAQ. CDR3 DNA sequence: TGCGCCAGCAGCTCCCCAGGGGACACCGGGGAGCTGTTTTTT. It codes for CASSSPGDTGELFF.

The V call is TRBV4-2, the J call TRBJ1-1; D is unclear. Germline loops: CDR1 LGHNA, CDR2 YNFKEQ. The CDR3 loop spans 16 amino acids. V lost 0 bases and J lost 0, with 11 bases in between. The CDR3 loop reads CASSQDAEGVNTEAFF. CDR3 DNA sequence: TGTGCCAGCAGCCAAGATGCCGAGGGAGTGAACACTGAAGCTTTCTTT.

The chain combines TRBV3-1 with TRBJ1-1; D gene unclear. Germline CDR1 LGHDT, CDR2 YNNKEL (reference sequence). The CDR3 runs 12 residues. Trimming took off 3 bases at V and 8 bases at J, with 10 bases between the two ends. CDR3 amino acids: CASSQLPGEAFF. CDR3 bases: TGTGCCAGCAGCCAGCTACCTGGGGAAGCTTTCTTT.

The CDR3 DNA reads TGCGCCAGCAGCTTGGAGGGGAGTTACACAGATACGCAGTATTTT. Translated: CASSLEGSYTDTQYF. This sequence joins TRBV5-1 and TRBJ2-3; D possibly matches TRBD1 or TRBD2 (5 bases each). The germline V gene encodes CDR1 SGHRS and CDR2 YFSETQ. CDR3 length: 15 residues. Trimming cost V 0 bases and J 2 bases, with 10 bases left between them.

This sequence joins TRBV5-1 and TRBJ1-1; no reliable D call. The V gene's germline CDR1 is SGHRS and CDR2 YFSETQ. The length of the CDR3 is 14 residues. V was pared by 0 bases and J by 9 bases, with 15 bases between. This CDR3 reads CASSLALRSTQAFF. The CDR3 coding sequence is TGCGCCAGCAGCTTGGCCCTAAGGTCCACGCAAGCTTTCTTT. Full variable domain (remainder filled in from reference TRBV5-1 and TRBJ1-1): KAGVTQTPRYLIKTRGQQVTLSCSPISGHRSVSWYQQTPGQGLQFLFEYFSETQRNKGNFPGRFSGRQFSNSRSEMNVSTLELGDSALYLCASSLALRSTQAFFGQGTRLTVV.

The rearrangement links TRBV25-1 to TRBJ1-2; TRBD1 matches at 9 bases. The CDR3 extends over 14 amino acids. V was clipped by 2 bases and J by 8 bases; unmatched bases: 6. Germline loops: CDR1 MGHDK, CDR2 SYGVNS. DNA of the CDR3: TGTGCCAGCAGTGAAGGGGACAGGGTCGGCGGCTACACCTTC. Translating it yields CASSEGDRVGGYTF.

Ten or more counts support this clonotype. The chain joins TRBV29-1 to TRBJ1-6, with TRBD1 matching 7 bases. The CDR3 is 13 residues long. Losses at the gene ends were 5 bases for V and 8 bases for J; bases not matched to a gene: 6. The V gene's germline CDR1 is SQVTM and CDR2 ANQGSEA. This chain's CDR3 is CSVRDRDDSPLHF. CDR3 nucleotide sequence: TGCAGCGTTAGAGACAGGGATGATTCACCCCTCCACTTT.

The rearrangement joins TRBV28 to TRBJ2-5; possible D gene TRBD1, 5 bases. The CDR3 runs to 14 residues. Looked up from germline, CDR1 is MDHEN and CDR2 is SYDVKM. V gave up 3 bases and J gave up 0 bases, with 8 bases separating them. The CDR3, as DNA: TGTGCCAGCAGTTTTAGACAGCACCAAGAGACCCAGTACTTC. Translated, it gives CASSFRQHQETQYF.